The source of this TCR beta chain is a study of synovial regulatory T cells in juvenile arthritis. Frequency places this clone as medium-sized. The assay was immunoSEQ multiplex PCR, and TCRdb's table has in-frame clones only and misses some. Recorded for this sample: 9,000 to 10,000 clones. The CDR3 runs 16 residues. The DNA is not on file. Germline lookup yields CDR1 MGHRA and CDR2 YSYEKL. The V call is TRBV4-1, the J call TRBJ2-5. Sequenced material: Treg cells from blood. Subset of the sample: remaining (HLA-DR-negative) circulating blood Treg cells. The receptor's source is a donor between 2 and 29 years old with juvenile idiopathic arthritis. CDR3 sequence reads: CASSPIVVGTGETQYF.